Below are 22 T cell receptor beta chains sequenced from a single sample in a study of early T cells in non-severe SARS-CoV-2 infection. TCRdb ran MiXCR on the 5' RACE reads and lists one entry per CDR3 protein. The sample includes more than 50,000 distinct CDR3 sequences, more than 9.5% of them seen just once. The sample was whole blood. The receptor set was obtained from an adult who was a healthcare worker with PCR-confirmed SARS-CoV-2 infection or an uninfected control (not recorded which).

The sample holds many counts of this clonotype. The J gene is TRBJ2-1, the V gene TRBV7-6; TRBD2 aligns across 13 bases. The junction had 10 bases not matched to a gene; V was cut back by 5 bases and J by 6 bases. The germline gives CDR1 SGHVS, CDR2 FNYEAQ. The CDR3 covers 17 residues. The CDR3 loop reads CASSPRTSGSIVNEQFF. CDR3 coding DNA: TGTGCCAGCAGCCCGAGGACTAGCGGGAGCATTGTCAATGAGCAGTTCTTC. Together with reference TRBV7-6 and TRBJ2-1, the CDR3 gives the full variable domain: GAGVSQSPRYKVTKRGQDVALRCDPISGHVSLYWYRQALGQGPEFLTYFNYEAQQDKSGLPNDRFSAERPEGSISTLTIQRTEQRDSAMYRCASSPRTSGSIVNEQFFGPGTRLTVL.

V gene TRBV20-1 combines with J gene TRBJ2-3, with TRBD2 identical over 7 bases. Trimming cost V 1 base and J 5 bases; bases outside gene matches: 9. CDR1 is DFQATT and CDR2 is SNEGSKA in the germline V gene (reference sequence). This CDR3 contains 15 residues. The CDR3 sequence is CSARVQRGIRDTQYF. The CDR3 DNA follows: TGCAGTGCTAGAGTCCAGCGGGGAATCAGAGATACGCAGTATTTT.

The CDR3 DNA follows: TGTGCCAGCAGTAGACATGGCATCGGGGAGCTGTTTTTT. Encoded protein: CASSRHGIGELFF. V is TRBV6-1 and J is TRBJ2-2, with no clear D. Germline CDR1 MNHNS, CDR2 SASEGT. The V end lost 5 bases, the J end lost 7 bases, and 11 bases lay between the germline ends. There are 13 residues in the CDR3.

There are many counts of this clonotype. This chain links TRBV20-1 with TRBJ1-2; 7 bases agree with TRBD1. This CDR3 comprises 13 residues. With 0 bases clipped from V and 6 bases from J, the junction kept 4 bases outside the gene matches. CDR1 DFQATT and CDR2 SNEGSKA come from the germline V gene (reference sequence). The CDR3 loop reads CSARDRQGDGYTF. The CDR3 region has the DNA TGCAGTGCTAGAGATCGGCAGGGGGATGGCTACACCTTC.

Ten or more counts support this clonotype. The chain is built from TRBV21-1 and TRBJ1-2. TRBV21-1 is designated a pseudogene. CDR3 length: 14 residues. The CDR3 DNA sequence: TGTGCCAGCAGCAAAAAAAGCCGATCCCATGGCTACACCTTC. Translated, it gives CASSKKSRSHGYTF.

At least ten counts were recorded for this clonotype. This chain links TRBV10-3 with TRBJ2-3; D perhaps matches TRBD2 (6 bases). The length of the CDR3 is 14 residues. Trimming shortened V by 7 bases and J by 2 bases, and 13 bases separated the two germline ends. The V gene's germline CDR1 is ENHRY and CDR2 SYGVKD. This CDR3 reads CAIKSGVVTDTQYF. CDR3 sequence (DNA): TGTGCCATCAAGTCGGGAGTGGTCACAGATACGCAGTATTTT.

Notes on this clonotype: One end of the junction varies from germline; a read error may be responsible. The chain carries TRBV7-3 and TRBJ2-7, with a tentative D call TRBD1 (6 bases). The germline V gene has CDR1 SGHTA and CDR2 FQGTGA. The CDR3 is 15 amino acids. CDR3 sequence: CVSGLTAGAQYEQYF. CDR3 coding DNA: TGTGTCAGCGGCTTAACGGCAGGGGCCCAATACGAGCAGTACTTC. Complete variable domain (other parts from reference TRBV7-3 and TRBJ2-7): GAGVSQTPSNKVTEKGKYVELRCDPISGHTALYWYRQSLGQGPEFLIYFQGTGAADDSGLPNDRFFAVRPEGSVSTLKIQRTERGDSAVYLCVSGLTAGAQYEQYFGPGTRLTVT.

CDR3 residues: CASSSRYETGGDEQFF. In DNA, the CDR3 is TGTGCCAGCAGCTCCCGTTATGAGACCGGTGGAGATGAGCAGTTCTTC. The chain has TRBV7-9 and TRBJ2-1; D is undetermined. Germline lookup yields CDR1 SEHNR and CDR2 FQNEAQ (reference sequence). V was clipped by 4 bases and J by 8 bases, with 21 bases between them. The CDR3 is 16 amino acids.

There are many counts of this clonotype. The gene calls are TRBV11-2 and TRBJ2-4, with TRBD1 matching over 11 bases. This CDR3 region has 14 residues. The germline V gene encodes CDR1 SGHAT and CDR2 FQNNGV. J lost 3 bases, V lost 5 bases, and 0 bases had no gene match. The CDR3 sequence is CASSGTGGKNIQYF. The CDR3 DNA follows: TGTGCCAGCAGCGGGACAGGGGGCAAAAACATTCAGTACTTC.

This chain connects TRBV20-1 to TRBJ1-6, with D hard to call. Germline CDR1 and CDR2: DFQATT and SNEGSKA (reference sequence). This CDR3 has 12 residues. Trimming cost V 6 bases and J 7 bases, with 10 bases left between them. The CDR3 is CSALDGNSPLHF. For the CDR3, the DNA is TGCAGTGCCCTGGACGGGAATTCACCCCTCCACTTT.

The sample holds many counts of this clonotype. The V gene is TRBV3-1, the J gene TRBJ1-2; D is unresolved. CDR1 and CDR2 (germline): LGHDT, YNNKEL (reference sequence). V lost 0 bases and J lost 1, with 9 bases in between. This CDR3 spans 15 amino acids. CDR3 sequence reads: CASSQDYARNYGYTF. DNA of the CDR3: TGTGCCAGCAGCCAAGATTACGCGCGTAACTATGGCTACACCTTC.

This clonotype was picked up a small number of times. The chain carries TRBV7-3 and TRBJ2-7; TRBD2 is a possible D gene (5 bases). The CDR3 is 14 residues long. V dropped 4 bases and J dropped 7 bases, with 17 bases sitting between them. Germline V gene sequence: CDR1 SGHTA, CDR2 FQGTGA. CDR3 DNA: TGTGCCAGCAGCTACCTTGGTGGGAGTGAGGAGCAGTACTTC. Translated, it gives CASSYLGGSEEQYF.

The chain carries TRBV20-1 and TRBJ1-2; a possible D gene is TRBD1 (5 bases). Germline V gives CDR1 DFQATT, CDR2 SNEGSKA (reference sequence). V lost 2 bases, J lost 4 bases, and 11 bases lay in between. This CDR3 has 13 amino acids. CDR3 nucleotides: TGCAGTGCTAGACGACAGTCTGGCTATGGCTACACCTTC. Its translation: CSARRQSGYGYTF.

The chain uses TRBV18 and TRBJ2-5; D is unclear. Trimming shortened V by 0 bases and J by 5 bases, and 7 bases separated the two germline ends. The CDR3 runs to 13 residues. CDR1 and CDR2 (germline): KGHSH, LQKENI. Written as DNA, the CDR3 is TGTGCCAGCTCACCACCGGAAACGGAGACCCAGTACTTC. It yields the protein CASSPPETETQYF.

This chain joins TRBV3-1 and TRBJ1-6, with a tentative D call TRBD1 (5 bases). This CDR3 has 14 residues. Deletions cut 1 base from V and 13 bases from J, with 14 bases between. Germline V CDR1 and CDR2: LGHDT, YNNKEL (reference sequence). This CDR3 reads CASSQGQTPGPLHF. CDR3 DNA: TGTGCCAGCAGCCAAGGGCAGACCCCAGGGCCCCTCCACTTT.

Many counts were recorded for this clonotype. V gene TRBV20-1 combines with J gene TRBJ2-6, with 8 bases matching TRBD2. Germline loops: CDR1 DFQATT, CDR2 SNEGSKA (reference sequence). Unmatched junction bases numbered 13, after V lost 3 bases and J lost 0 bases. The CDR3 has 19 residues. CDR3 amino acids: CSASTSAGGSSSGANVLTF. CDR3 DNA: TGCAGTGCTAGTACATCGGCGGGGGGCTCGAGCTCTGGGGCCAACGTCCTGACTTTC.

This clonotype was observed at least ten times. The chain joins TRBV7-6 to TRBJ1-1; 7 nucleotides align to TRBD1. V was clipped by 5 bases and J by 1 base; unmatched bases: 7. The germline V gene encodes CDR1 SGHVS and CDR2 FNYEAQ. This CDR3 comprises 15 residues. The CDR3 is CASSLGQAGNTEAFF. CDR3 sequence (DNA): TGTGCCAGCAGCCTTGGACAGGCGGGGAACACTGAAGCTTTCTTT.

This clonotype has ten or more counts. The chain combines TRBV19 with TRBJ2-7, with D perhaps TRBD2 (5 bases). Germline V gene lookup returns CDR1 LNHDA and CDR2 SQIVND (reference sequence). V lost 1 base, J lost 3 bases, and 16 bases lay in between. This CDR3 contains 16 residues. The CDR3 region is CASSIVPDTGVYEQYF. In DNA, the CDR3 is TGTGCCAGTAGTATAGTACCGGATACCGGGGTCTACGAGCAGTACTTC.

V gene TRBV28 combines with J gene TRBJ2-5; D is tentatively TRBD1 or TRBD2 (5 bases each). Trimming shortened V by 8 bases and J by 3 bases, and 16 bases separated the two germline ends. The length of the CDR3 is 14 residues. Germline V gives CDR1 MDHEN, CDR2 SYDVKM. The CDR3 sequence is CASSTRVGEETQYF. The CDR3 DNA reads TGTGCCAGCTCAACCAGGGTGGGAGAAGAGACCCAGTACTTC.

This clonotype came up a few times. The chain has TRBV5-4 and TRBJ1-2, with TRBD1 matching over 7 bases. Trimming removed 0 bases from V and 4 bases from J; junction bases left unmatched: 6. Per germline, CDR1 SGHNT and CDR2 YYREEE (reference sequence). The CDR3 covers 15 residues. Here the CDR3 DNA reads TGTGCCAGCAGCTTGGCTCGAGGGGGCCGCTATGGCTACACCTTC. It encodes CASSLARGGRYGYTF.

In nucleotides, the CDR3 is TGTGCCAGCAGTTTGAGACAGGGTTCGGCTGAAGCTTTCTTT. Amino acid sequence: CASSLRQGSAEAFF. The rearrangement links TRBV12-3 or TRBV12-4 to TRBJ1-1; 7 bases line up with TRBD1. This CDR3 is 14 amino acids long. V lost 3 bases to trimming and J lost 6 bases; unmatched junction nucleotides: 7.

This clonotype was seen a handful of times. The CDR3 sequence is CAWKTETQYF. The CDR3 DNA reads as TGTGCCTGGAAGACGGAGACCCAGTACTTC. The V gene is TRBV30, the J gene TRBJ2-5; D is undetermined. Per the germline V gene, CDR1 is GTSNPN and CDR2 is SVGIG (reference sequence). This CDR3 is 10 amino acids long. Trimming took off 4 bases at V and 5 bases at J, with 5 bases between the two ends.